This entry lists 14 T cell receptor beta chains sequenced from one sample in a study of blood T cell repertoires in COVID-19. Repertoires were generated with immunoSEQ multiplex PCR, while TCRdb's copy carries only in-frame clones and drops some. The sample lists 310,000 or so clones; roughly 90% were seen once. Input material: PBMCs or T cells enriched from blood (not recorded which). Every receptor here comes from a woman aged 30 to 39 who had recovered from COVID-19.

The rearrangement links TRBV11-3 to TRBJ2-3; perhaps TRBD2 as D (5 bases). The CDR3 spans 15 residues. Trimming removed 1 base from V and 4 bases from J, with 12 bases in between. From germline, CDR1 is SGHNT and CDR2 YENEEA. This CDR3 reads CASSLGPAGADTQYF. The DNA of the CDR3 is TGTGCCAGCAGCTTAGGGCCCGCGGGCGCAGATACGCAGTATTTT.

DNA of the CDR3: TGTGCCAGCAGTTTGGGTAGCGGGAGGGCCGTTGAGCAGTTCTTC. Its translation: CASSLGSGRAVEQFF. J is TRBJ2-1 and V is TRBV28; 11 nucleotides match TRBD2. CDR3 size: 15 residues. From germline, CDR1 is MDHEN and CDR2 SYDVKM. V shed 3 bases and J 9 bases; nucleotides not matched to a gene: 7.

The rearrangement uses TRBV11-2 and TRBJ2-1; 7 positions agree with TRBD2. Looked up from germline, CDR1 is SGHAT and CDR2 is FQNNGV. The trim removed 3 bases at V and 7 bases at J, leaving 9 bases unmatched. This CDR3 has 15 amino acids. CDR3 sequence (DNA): TGTGCCAGCAGCTTCAAGCGGGACGCCCCAAATGAGCAGTTCTTC. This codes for CASSFKRDAPNEQFF.

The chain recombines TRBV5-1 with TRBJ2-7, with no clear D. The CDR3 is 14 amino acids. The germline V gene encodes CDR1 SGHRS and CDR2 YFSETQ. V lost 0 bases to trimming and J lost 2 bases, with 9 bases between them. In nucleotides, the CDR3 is TGCGCCAGCAGCTTGGATGACTCACCCTACGAGCAGTACTTC. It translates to CASSLDDSPYEQYF.

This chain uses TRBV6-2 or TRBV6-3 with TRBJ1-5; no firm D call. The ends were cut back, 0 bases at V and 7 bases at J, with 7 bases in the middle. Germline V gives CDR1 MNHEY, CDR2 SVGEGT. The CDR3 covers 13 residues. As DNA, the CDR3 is TGTGCCAGCAGTTACTCAGTGCGCCAGCCCCAGCATTTT. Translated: CASSYSVRQPQHF.

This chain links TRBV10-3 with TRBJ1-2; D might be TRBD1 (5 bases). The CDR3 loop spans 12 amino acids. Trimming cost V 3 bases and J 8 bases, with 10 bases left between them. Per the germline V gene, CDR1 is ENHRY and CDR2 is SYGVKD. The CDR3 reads CAISERGRGYTF. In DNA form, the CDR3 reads TGTGCCATCAGTGAAAGGGGTCGCGGCTACACCTTC.

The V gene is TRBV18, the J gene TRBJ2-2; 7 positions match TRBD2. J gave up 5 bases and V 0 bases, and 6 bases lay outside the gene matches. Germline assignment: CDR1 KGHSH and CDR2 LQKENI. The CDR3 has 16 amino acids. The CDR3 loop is CASSPPSMGGTGELFF. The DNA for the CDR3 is TGTGCCAGCTCACCACCAAGTATGGGAGGGACCGGGGAGCTGTTTTTT. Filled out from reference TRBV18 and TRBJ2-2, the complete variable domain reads NAGVMQNPRHLVRRRGQEARLRCSPMKGHSHVYWYRQLPEEGLKFMVYLQKENIIDESGMPKERFSAEFPKEGPSILRIQQVVRGDSAAYFCASSPPSMGGTGELFFGEGSRLTVL.

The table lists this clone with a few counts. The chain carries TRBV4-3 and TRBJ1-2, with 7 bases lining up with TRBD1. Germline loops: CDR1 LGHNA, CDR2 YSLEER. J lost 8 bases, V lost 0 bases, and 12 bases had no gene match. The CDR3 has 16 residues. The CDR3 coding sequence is TGCGCCAGCAGCCAAGATCTTGAGGCAGGGGGGACCGGCTACACCTTC. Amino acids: CASSQDLEAGGTGYTF.

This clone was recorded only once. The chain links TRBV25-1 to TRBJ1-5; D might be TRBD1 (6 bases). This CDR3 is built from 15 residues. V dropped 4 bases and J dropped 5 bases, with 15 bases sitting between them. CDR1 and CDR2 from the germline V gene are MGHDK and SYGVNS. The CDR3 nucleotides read TGTGCCAGCAGTGGTGGGACAAACAATTATCAGCCCCAGCATTTT. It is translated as CASSGGTNNYQPQHF.

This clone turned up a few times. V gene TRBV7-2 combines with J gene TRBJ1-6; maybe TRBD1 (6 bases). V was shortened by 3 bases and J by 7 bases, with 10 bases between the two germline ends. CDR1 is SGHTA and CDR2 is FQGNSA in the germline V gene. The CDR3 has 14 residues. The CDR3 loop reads CASSFRDKNSPLHF. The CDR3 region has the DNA TGTGCCAGCAGCTTCCGGGACAAGAATTCACCCCTCCACTTT.

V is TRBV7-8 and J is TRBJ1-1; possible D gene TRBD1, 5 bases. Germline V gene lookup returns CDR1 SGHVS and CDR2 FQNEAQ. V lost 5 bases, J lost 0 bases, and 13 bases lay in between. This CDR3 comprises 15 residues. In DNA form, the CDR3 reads TGTGCCAGCAGCCAAGGAAGGGGCATGAACACTGAAGCTTTCTTT. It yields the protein CASSQGRGMNTEAFF.

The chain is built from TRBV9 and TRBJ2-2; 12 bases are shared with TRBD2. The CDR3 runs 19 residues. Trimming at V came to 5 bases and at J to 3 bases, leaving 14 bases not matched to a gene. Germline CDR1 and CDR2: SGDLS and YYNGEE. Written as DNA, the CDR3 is TGTGCCAGCAGAGGTCCCGTGACTAGCGGGAGAGGATACACCGGGGAGCTGTTTTTT. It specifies CASRGPVTSGRGYTGELFF.

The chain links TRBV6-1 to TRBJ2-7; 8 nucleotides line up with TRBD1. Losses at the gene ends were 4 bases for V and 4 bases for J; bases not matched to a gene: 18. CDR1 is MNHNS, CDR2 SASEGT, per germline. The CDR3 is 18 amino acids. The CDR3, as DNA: TGTGCCAGCAGTGGCGGACAGGGCCTGTTGGGAAGGCCGTACGAGCAGTACTTC. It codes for CASSGGQGLLGRPYEQYF.

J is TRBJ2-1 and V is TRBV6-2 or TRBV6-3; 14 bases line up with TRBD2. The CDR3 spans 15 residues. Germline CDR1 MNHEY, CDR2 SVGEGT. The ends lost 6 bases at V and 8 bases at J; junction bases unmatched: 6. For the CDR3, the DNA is TGTGCCAGCAGCTCCGGGACTAGCGGGAGTGATGAGCAGTTCTTC. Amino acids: CASSSGTSGSDEQFF.